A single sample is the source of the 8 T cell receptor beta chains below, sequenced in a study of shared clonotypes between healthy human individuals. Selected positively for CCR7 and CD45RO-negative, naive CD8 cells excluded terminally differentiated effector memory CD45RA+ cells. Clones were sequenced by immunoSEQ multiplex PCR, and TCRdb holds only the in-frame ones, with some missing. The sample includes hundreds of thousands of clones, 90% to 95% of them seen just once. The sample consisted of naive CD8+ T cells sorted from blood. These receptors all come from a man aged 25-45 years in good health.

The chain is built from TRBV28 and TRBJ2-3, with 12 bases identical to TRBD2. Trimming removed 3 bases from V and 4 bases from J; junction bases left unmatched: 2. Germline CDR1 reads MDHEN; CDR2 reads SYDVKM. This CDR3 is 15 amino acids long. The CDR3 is CASSLLAGGSDTQYF. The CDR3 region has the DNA TGTGCCAGCAGTTTGCTAGCGGGAGGGTCAGATACGCAGTATTTT.

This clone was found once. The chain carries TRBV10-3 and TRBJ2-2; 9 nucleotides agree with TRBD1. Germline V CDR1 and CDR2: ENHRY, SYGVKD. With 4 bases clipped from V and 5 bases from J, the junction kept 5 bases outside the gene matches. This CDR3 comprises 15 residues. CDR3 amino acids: CAISGDREGTGELFF. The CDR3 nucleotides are TGTGCCATCAGTGGGGACAGGGAGGGTACCGGGGAGCTGTTTTTT.

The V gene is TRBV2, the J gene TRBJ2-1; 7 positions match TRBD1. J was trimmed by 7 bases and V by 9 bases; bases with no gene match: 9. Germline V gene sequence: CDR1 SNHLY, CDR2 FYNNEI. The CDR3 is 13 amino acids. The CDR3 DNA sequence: TGTGCCAGTCCGGGACAGATTTCTAATGAGCAGTTCTTC. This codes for CASPGQISNEQFF.

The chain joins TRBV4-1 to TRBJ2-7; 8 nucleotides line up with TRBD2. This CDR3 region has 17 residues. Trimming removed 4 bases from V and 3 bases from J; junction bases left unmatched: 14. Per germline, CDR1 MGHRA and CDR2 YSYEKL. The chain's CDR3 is CASSLRGRGDQDYEQYF. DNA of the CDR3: TGCGCCAGCAGCCTCAGAGGGCGGGGGGATCAGGACTACGAGCAGTACTTC.

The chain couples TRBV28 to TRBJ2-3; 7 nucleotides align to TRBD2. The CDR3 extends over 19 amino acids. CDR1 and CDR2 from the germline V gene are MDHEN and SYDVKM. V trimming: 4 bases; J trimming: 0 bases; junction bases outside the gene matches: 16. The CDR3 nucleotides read TGTGCCAGCAGTTCCCAGAATATACTAGCGTCGCATAGCACAGATACGCAGTATTTT. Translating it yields CASSSQNILASHSTDTQYF.

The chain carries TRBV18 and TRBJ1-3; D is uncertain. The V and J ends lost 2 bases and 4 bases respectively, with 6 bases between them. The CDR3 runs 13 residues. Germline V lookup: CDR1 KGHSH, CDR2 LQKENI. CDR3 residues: CASSPGNGNTIYF. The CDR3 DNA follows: TGTGCCAGCTCACCAGGGAACGGAAACACCATATATTTT.

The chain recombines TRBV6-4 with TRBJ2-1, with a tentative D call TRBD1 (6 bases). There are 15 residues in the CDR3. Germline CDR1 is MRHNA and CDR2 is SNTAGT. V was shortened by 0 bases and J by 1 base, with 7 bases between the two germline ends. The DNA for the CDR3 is TGTGCCAGCAGTGACTCTACAGGGTCCTACAATGAGCAGTTCTTC. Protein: CASSDSTGSYNEQFF.

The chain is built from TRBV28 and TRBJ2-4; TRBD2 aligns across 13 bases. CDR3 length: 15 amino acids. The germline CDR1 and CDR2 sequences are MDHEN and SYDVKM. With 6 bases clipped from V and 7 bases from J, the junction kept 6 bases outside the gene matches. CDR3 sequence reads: CASSRTSGSGNIQYF. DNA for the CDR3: TGTGCCAGCAGCCGGACTAGCGGGAGTGGTAACATTCAGTACTTC.